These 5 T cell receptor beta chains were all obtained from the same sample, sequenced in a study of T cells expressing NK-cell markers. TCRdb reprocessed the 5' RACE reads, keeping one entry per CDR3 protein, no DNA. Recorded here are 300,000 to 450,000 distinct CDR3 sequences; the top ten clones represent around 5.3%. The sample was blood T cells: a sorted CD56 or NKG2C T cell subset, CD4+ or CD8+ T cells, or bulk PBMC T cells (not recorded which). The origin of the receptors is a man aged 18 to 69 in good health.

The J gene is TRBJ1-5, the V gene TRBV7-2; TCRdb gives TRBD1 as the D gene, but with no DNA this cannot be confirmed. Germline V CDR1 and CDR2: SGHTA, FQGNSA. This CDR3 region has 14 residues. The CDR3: CASSLATGEQPQHF.

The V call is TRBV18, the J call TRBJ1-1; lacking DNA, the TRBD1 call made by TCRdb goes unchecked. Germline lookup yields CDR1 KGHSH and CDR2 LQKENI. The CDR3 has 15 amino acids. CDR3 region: CASSPRPQMNTEAFF.

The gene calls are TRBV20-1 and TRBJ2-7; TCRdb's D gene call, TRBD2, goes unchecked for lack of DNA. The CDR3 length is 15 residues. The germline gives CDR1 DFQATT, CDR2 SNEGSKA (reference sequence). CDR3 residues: CSAKSGVKEVNEQYF.

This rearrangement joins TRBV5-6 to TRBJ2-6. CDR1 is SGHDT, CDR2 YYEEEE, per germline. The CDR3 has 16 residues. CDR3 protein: CASSLISKSGANVLTF. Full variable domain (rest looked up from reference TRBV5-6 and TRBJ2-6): DAGVTQSPTHLIKTRGQQVTLRCSPKSGHDTVSWYQQALGQGPQFIFQYYEEEERQRGNFPDRFSGHQFPNYSSELNVNALLLGDSALYLCASSLISKSGANVLTFGAGSRLTVL.

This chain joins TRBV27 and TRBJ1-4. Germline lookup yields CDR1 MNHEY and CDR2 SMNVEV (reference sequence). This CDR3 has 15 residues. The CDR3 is CASSAWGGRREKLFF.